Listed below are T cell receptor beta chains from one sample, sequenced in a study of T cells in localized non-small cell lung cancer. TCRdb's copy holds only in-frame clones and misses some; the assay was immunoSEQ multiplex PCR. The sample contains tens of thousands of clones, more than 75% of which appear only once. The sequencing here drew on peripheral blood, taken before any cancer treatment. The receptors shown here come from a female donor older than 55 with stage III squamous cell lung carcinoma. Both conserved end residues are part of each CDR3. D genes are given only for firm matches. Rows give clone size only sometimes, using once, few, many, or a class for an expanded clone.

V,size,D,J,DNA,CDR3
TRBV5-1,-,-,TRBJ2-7,TGCGCCAGCAGCTTGGTAGGGCGGGACCATCCTACTTTCTACGAGCAGTACTTC,CASSLVGRDHPTFYEQYF
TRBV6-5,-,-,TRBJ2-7,TGTGCCAGCAGTCAGGGGGGAGGGTACGAGCAGTACTTC,CASSQGGGYEQYF
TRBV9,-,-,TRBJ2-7,TGTGCCAGCAGCGGGGCAGATTCCTACGAGCAGTACTTC,CASSGADSYEQYF
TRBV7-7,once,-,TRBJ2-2,TGTGCTAGCAGCTTGGCGAGCAGCGCCACCGGGGAGCTGTTTTTT,CASSLASSATGELFF
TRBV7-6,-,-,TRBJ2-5,TGTGCCAGCAGCTTAAGCGAGACCCAGTACTTC,CASSLSETQYF
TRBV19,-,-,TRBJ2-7,TGTGCCAGTAGTATATACGGGGGTCGAAGCGGAGAGCAGTACTTC,CASSIYGGRSGEQYF
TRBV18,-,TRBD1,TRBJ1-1,TGTGCCAGCTCGCGTCGGACAGGGGGCGACGCTGAAGCTTTCTTT,CASSRRTGGDAEAFF
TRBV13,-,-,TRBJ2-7,TGTGCCAGCAGCGGCGCAGGGTTGGTCAGCGACTACGAGCAGTACTTC,CASSGAGLVSDYEQYF
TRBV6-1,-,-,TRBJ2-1,TGTGCCAGCAGTGAGTATGGGGCAAACAATGAGCAGTTCTTC,CASSEYGANNEQFF
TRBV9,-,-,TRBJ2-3,TGTGCCAGCAGCGCCGGGGGCGCAGATACGCAGTATTTT,CASSAGGADTQYF
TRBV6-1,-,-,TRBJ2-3,TGTGCCAGCAGTGATAGCACATCTAGCACAGATACGCAGTATTTT,CASSDSTSSTDTQYF
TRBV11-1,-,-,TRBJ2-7,TGTGCCAGCAGCTTCTTCTACGAGCAGTACTTC,CASSFFYEQYF
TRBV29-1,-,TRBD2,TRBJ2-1,TGCAGCGTTGTTAAGGGGACTAGCGGGGGACCAGGGGGCAATGAGCAGTTCTTC,CSVVKGTSGGPGGNEQFF
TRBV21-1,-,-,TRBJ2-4,TGTGCCAGCAGCCCCGGGACAGGGGGTATTATCCTAGCCAAAAACATTCAGTACTTC,CASSPGTGGIILAKNIQYF
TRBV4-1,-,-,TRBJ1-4,TGCGCCAGCAGCCCAACCCAGGACCCAACTAATGAAAAACTGTTTTTT,CASSPTQDPTNEKLFF
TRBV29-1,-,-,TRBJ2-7,TGCAGCGTTCTAGGGGGTTACGAGCAGTACTTC,CSVLGGYEQYF
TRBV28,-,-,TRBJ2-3,TGTGCCAGCATAGAGCGGAGCACAGATACGCAGTATTTT,CASIERSTDTQYF
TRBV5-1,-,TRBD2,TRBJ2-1,TGCGCCAGCAGCTTGATAGAGCGGGGCTCCTACAATGAGCAGTTCTTC,CASSLIERGSYNEQFF
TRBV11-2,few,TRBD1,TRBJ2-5,TGTGCCAGCAGCTTGGGACAGTCCGAGACCCAGTACTTC,CASSLGQSETQYF
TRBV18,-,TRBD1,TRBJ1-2,TGTGCCAGCTCACCTCTTCTGCTAGACAGGGGGTCTAACTATGGCTACACCTTC,CASSPLLLDRGSNYGYTF
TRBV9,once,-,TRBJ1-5,TGTGCCAGCAGCGTAACGGGGGGAGATGAGCCCCAGCATTTT,CASSVTGGDEPQHF
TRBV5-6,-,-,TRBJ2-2,TGTGCCAGCAGCTTGGGCGGCAGGGTGAACACCGGGGAGCTGTTTTTT,CASSLGGRVNTGELFF
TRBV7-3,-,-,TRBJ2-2,TGTGCCAGCAGCTTAAATGAGGGGATCGGCGCGGGGGAGCTGTTTTTT,CASSLNEGIGAGELFF
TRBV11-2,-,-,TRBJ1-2,TGTGCCAGCAGCCAGACCAGCTATGGCTACACCTTC,CASSQTSYGYTF
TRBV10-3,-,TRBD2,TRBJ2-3,TGTGCCATCAGGTCAGCGGGAGGGCCAGGGGATACGCAGTATTTT,CAIRSAGGPGDTQYF
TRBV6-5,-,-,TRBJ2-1,TGTGCCAGCAGTTTCCTACAGGGGAGGTCGAGGTTCTTC,CASSFLQGRSRFF
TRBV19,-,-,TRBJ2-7,TGTGCCAGTAGTATAGGGGGGCGCTCCTACGAGCAGTACTTC,CASSIGGRSYEQYF
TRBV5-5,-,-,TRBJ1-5,TGTGCCAGCAGCTCTTTGACAGATGATCAGCCCCAGCATTTT,CASSSLTDDQPQHF
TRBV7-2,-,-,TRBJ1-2,TGTGCCAGCAGCTTAGACCGGCGACAGGAGCTGAACTATGGCTACACCTTC,CASSLDRRQELNYGYTF
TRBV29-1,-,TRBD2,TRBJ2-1,TGCAGCGTTGAATATCCAGCGGGGGGCTACAATGAGCAGTTCTTC,CSVEYPAGGYNEQFF
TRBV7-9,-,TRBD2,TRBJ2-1,TGTGCCAGCAGCATCTACCTAGCGGTCTCCTACAATGAGCAGTTCTTC,CASSIYLAVSYNEQFF
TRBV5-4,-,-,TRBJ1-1,TGTGCCAGCAGCTCCCCTAGGGAAGTCACTGAAGCTTTCTTT,CASSSPREVTEAFF
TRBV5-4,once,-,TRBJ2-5,TGTGCCAGCAGCTTGCCCCGGTTCCAAGAGACCCAGTACTTC,CASSLPRFQETQYF
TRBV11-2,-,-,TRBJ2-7,TGTGCCAGCAGCCCGACACAGGGCCACGAGCAGTACTTC,CASSPTQGHEQYF
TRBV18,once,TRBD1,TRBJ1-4,TGTGCCAGCTCACCACCGGACAGGATCCCAACTAATGAAAAACTGTTTTTT,CASSPPDRIPTNEKLFF
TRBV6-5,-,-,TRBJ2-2,TGTGCCAGCAGTTACCAGGGGATTGGAGTCGGGGAGCTGTTTTTT,CASSYQGIGVGELFF
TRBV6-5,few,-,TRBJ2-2,TGTGCCAGCAGTTCGCGGGATCCCGGGGAGCTGTTTTTT,CASSSRDPGELFF
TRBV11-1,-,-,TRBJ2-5,TGTGCCAGCAGCCCCCAGGACGGGCGACCGGAGACCCAGTACTTC,CASSPQDGRPETQYF
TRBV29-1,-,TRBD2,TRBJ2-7,TGCAGCGTGTTAGCGGGAGTCTACGAGCAGTACTTC,CSVLAGVYEQYF
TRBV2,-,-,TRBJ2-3,TGTGCCAGCAGTCAGACCTGGGACACCAGCACAGATACGCAGTATTTT,CASSQTWDTSTDTQYF
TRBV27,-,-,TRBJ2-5,TGTGCCAGCAGTTTAAGGGTCCAAGAGACCCAGTACTTC,CASSLRVQETQYF
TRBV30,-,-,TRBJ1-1,TGTGCCTGGAGTGTGTTTCGGGGGAGGGGAGCTTTCTTT,CAWSVFRGRGAFF
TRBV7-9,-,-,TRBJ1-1,TGTGCCAGCAGCTTATCGACTGAAGCTTTCTTT,CASSLSTEAFF
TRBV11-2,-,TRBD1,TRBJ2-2,TGTGCCAGCAGCAAGGACAGGGAGGCGAACACCGGGGAGCTGTTTTTT,CASSKDREANTGELFF
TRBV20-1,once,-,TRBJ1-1,TGCAGTGCCCCCCTTTCCCAAGCTTTCTTT,CSAPLSQAFF
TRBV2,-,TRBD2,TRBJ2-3,TGTGCCAGCAGCGATCTAGCGGGAAACACAGATACGCAGTATTTT,CASSDLAGNTDTQYF
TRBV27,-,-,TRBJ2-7,TGTGCCAGCAGTTTGTTGGGGGAACACTACGAGCAGTACTTC,CASSLLGEHYEQYF
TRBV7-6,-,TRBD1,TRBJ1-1,TGTGCCAGCAGCTTCTCTACAGGGGGGCCTCGTGGGGAAGCTTTCTTT,CASSFSTGGPRGEAFF
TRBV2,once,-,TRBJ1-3,TGTGCCAGCAGTGAACAGGGAAACGCTGGAAACACCATATATTTT,CASSEQGNAGNTIYF
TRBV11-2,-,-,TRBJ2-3,TGTGCCAGCAGCCGGGACGAAAGGGGGACGCAGTATTTT,CASSRDERGTQYF
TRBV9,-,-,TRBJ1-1,TGTGCCAGCAGCGTAGCCCCCACCCTTAACACTGAAGCTTTCTTT,CASSVAPTLNTEAFF
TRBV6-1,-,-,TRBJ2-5,TGTGCCACCAGAGAGGAGACCCAGTACTTC,CATREETQYF
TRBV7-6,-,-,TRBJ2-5,TGTGCCAGCAGCTTAGATTCCGACACCCAGTACTTC,CASSLDSDTQYF